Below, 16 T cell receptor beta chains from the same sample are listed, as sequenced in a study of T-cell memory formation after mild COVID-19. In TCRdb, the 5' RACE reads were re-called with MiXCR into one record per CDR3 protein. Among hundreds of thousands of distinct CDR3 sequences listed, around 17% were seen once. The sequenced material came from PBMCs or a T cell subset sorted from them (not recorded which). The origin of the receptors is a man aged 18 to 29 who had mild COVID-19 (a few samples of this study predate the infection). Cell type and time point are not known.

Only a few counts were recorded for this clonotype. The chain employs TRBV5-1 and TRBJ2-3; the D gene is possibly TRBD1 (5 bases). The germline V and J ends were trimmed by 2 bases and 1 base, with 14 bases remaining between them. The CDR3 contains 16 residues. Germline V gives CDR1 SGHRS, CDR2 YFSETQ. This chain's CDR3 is CASSLRSGYGTDTQYF. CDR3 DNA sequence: TGCGCCAGCAGCTTAAGGTCAGGGTACGGCACAGATACGCAGTATTTT. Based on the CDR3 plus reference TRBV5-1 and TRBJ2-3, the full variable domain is KAGVTQTPRYLIKTRGQQVTLSCSPISGHRSVSWYQQTPGQGLQFLFEYFSETQRNKGNFPGRFSGRQFSNSRSEMNVSTLELGDSALYLCASSLRSGYGTDTQYFGPGTRLTVL.

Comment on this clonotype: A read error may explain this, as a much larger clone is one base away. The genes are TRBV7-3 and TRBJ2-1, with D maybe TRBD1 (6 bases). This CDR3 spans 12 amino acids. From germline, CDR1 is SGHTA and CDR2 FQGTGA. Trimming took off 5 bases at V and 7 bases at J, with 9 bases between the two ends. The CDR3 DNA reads TGTGCCAGCAGCATAAGGGGGAATGAGCAGTTCTTC. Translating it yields CASSIRGNEQFF.

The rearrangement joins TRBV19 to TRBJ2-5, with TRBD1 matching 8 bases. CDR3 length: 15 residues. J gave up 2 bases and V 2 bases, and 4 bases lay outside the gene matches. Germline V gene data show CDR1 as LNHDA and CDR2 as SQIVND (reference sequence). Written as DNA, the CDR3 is TGTGCCAGTAGTATATCGACAGGGGTGCAAGAGACCCAGTACTTC. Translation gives CASSISTGVQETQYF.

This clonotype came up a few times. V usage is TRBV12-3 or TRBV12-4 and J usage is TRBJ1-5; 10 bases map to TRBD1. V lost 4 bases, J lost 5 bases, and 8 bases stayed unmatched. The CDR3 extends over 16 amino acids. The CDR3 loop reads CASSSRRDRGDQPQHF. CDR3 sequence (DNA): TGTGCCAGCAGTTCCCGCCGGGACAGGGGCGATCAGCCCCAGCATTTT.

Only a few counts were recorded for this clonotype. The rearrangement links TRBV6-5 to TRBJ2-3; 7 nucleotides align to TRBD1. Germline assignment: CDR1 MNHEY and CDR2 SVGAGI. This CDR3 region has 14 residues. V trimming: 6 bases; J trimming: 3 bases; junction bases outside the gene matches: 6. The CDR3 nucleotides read TGTGCCAGCAGACGGGACAGCTTAACAGATACGCAGTATTTT. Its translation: CASRRDSLTDTQYF.

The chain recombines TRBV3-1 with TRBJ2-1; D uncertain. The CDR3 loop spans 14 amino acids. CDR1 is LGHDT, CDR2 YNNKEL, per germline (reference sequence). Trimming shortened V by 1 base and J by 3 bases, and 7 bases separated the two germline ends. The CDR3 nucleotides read TGTGCCAGCAGCCAAGGGGGATTCTACAATGAGCAGTTCTTC. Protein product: CASSQGGFYNEQFF.

In DNA form, the CDR3 reads TGTGCCAGCAGTCCGGAAACAACTAATGAAAAACTGTTTTTT. Protein sequence: CASSPETTNEKLFF. The rearrangement links TRBV12-3 or TRBV12-4 to TRBJ1-4; D unresolved. The V gene lost 5 bases and the J gene lost 0 bases, with 7 bases spanning the gap. The CDR3 has 14 residues.

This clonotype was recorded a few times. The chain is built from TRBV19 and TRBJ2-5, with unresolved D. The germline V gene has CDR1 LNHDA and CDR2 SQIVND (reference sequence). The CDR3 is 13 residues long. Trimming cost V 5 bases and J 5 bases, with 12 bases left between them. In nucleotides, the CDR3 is TGTGCCAGTAGTTTTGGGTTGGCGGAGACCCAGTACTTC. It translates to CASSFGLAETQYF.

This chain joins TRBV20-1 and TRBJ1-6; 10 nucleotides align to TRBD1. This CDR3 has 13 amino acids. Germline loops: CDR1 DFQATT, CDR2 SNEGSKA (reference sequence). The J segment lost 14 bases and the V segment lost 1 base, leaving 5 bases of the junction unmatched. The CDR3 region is CSARGQGASTLHF. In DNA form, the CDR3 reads TGCAGTGCTAGAGGACAGGGGGCTAGCACCCTCCACTTT.

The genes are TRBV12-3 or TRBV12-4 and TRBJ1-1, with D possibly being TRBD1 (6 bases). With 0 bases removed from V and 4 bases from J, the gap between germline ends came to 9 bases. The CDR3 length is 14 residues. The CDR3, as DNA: TGTGCCAGCAGTTTAGCCCTAGGGGGCACTGAAGCTTTCTTT. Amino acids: CASSLALGGTEAFF.

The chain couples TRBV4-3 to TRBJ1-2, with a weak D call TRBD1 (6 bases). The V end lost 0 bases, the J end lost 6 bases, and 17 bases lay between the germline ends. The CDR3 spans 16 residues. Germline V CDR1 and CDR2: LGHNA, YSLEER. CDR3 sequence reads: CASSQDNSPTGDGYTF. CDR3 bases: TGCGCCAGCAGCCAAGATAACAGCCCGACAGGAGATGGCTACACCTTC.

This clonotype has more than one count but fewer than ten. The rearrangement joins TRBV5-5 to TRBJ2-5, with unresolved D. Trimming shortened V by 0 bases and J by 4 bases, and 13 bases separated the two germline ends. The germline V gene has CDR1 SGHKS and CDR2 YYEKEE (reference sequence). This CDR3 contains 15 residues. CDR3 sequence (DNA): TGTGCCAGCAGCTTGGGACTGGCGGTTGCAGAGACCCAGTACTTC. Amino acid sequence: CASSLGLAVAETQYF.

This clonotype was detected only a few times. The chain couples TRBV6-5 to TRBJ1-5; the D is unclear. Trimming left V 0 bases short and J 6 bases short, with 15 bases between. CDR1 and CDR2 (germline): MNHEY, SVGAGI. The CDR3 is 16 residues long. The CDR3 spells CASSYSKDLVAQPQHF. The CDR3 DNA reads TGTGCCAGCAGTTACTCGAAGGATCTGGTGGCTCAGCCCCAGCATTTT.

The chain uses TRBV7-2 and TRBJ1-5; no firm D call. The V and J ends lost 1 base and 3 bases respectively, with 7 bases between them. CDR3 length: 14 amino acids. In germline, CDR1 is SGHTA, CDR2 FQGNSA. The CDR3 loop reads CASSLVHPNQPQHF. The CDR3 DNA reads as TGTGCCAGCAGCTTAGTTCACCCCAATCAGCCCCAGCATTTT. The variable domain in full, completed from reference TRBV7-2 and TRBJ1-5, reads GAGVSQSPSNKVTEKGKDVELRCDPISGHTALYWYRQSLGQGLEFLIYFQGNSAPDKSGLPSDRFSAERTGGSVSTLTIQRTQQEDSAVYLCASSLVHPNQPQHFGDGTRLSIL.

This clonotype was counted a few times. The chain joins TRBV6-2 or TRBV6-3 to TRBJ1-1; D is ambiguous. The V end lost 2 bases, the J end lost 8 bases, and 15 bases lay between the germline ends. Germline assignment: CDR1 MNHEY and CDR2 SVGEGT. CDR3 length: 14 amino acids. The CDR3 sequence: CASSYHAGGFEAFF. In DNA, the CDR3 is TGTGCCAGCAGTTACCACGCCGGAGGATTCGAAGCTTTCTTT.

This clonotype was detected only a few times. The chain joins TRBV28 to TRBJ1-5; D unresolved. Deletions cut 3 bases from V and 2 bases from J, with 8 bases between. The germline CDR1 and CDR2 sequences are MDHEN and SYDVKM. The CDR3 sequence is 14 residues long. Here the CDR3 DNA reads TGTGCCAGCAGTTTCCCGGGTGGCAATCAGCCCCAGCATTTT. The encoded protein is CASSFPGGNQPQHF.